A single sample is the source of the 30 T cell receptor beta chains below, sequenced in a study of blood T cells in healthy people across ages. A second PCR, run for roughly 6 to 11 cycles, used a sample-barcoded 5' primer plus a J-beta primer mix. TCRdb used MiXCR to reprocess the 5' RACE reads, holding one entry per CDR3 protein. The profile shows roughly 720,000 distinct CDR3 sequences, roughly 50% of them singletons. The sequenced sample consisted of blood. The receptors here all came from an older man in good health.

V usage is TRBV7-8 and J usage is TRBJ2-1; 7 nucleotides agree with TRBD2. CDR3 length: 15 amino acids. Germline lookup yields CDR1 SGHVS and CDR2 FQNEAQ. V shed 6 bases, J shed 13 bases, and the junction held 18 bases outside the gene matches. CDR3 sequence reads: CASRPGEGLQETQFF. Written as DNA, the CDR3 is TGTGCCAGCAGACCCGGGGAGGGCCTCCAAGAGACCCAGTTCTTC. The variable domain in full, completed from reference TRBV7-8 and TRBJ2-1, reads GAGVSQSPRYKVAKRGQDVALRCDPISGHVSLFWYQQALGQGPEFLTYFQNEAQLDKSGLPSDRFFAERPEGSVSTLKIQRTQQEDSAVYLCASRPGEGLQETQFFGPGTRLTVL.

The CDR3 spells CATSNPLEGHRYAYF. In nucleotides, the CDR3 is TGTGCCACCAGCAACCCGCTGGAGGGGCACAGATACGCGTATTTT. The chain joins TRBV15 to TRBJ2-3; tentative D call: TRBD2 (6 bases). The V gene's germline CDR1 is LNHNV and CDR2 YYDKDF (reference sequence). The CDR3 covers 15 residues. Trimming pared 4 bases from V and 14 bases from J, leaving 25 bases between.

A word on this clonotype: Germline and junction disagree at one end, which may indicate a read error. This chain uses TRBV12-3 or TRBV12-4 with TRBJ1-4; 8 nucleotides agree with TRBD1. The CDR3 extends over 17 amino acids. CDR3 residues: CASSQGSGGTTIEKLFF. The CDR3 region has the DNA TGTGCCAGCTCCCAGGGTTCAGGGGGCACGACTATTGAAAAACTGTTTTTT.

The chain employs TRBV5-5 and TRBJ1-5; D uncertain. The germline V gene has CDR1 SGHKS and CDR2 YYEKEE (reference sequence). The CDR3 loop spans 15 amino acids. V lost 0 bases, J lost 4 bases, and 11 bases lay in between. CDR3 nucleotides: TGTGCCAGCAGCTTGGAGGCAGGCATAAATCAGCCCCAGCATTTT. This encodes CASSLEAGINQPQHF.

The rearrangement joins TRBV29-1 to TRBJ1-2; weak D call: TRBD1 (5 bases). Trimming cost V 3 bases and J 2 bases, with 10 bases left between them. This CDR3 has 13 amino acids. CDR1 and CDR2 (germline): SQVTM, ANQGSEA. CDR3 in amino acids: CSVDPGPNYGYTF. The CDR3 nucleotides are TGCAGCGTTGACCCAGGGCCAAACTATGGCTACACCTTC.

The chain carries TRBV6-6 and TRBJ2-6, with 9 bases aligning to TRBD1. This CDR3 spans 16 amino acids. Germline CDR1 is MNHNY and CDR2 is SVGAGI (reference sequence). With V trimmed by 5 bases and J by 1 base, 3 bases remained unmatched. CDR3 protein: CASSGTGQSGANVLTF. For the CDR3, the DNA is TGTGCCAGCAGTGGGACAGGGCAGTCTGGGGCCAACGTCCTGACTTTC.

The rearrangement links TRBV12-3 or TRBV12-4 to TRBJ2-7, with 9 positions matching TRBD1. V was clipped by 4 bases and J by 2 bases; unmatched bases: 6. The CDR3 spans 15 residues. CDR3: CASSSDRGSAYEQYF. In nucleotides, the CDR3 is TGTGCCAGCAGTTCCGACAGGGGGTCGGCCTACGAGCAGTACTTC.

This clonotype was counted only a few times. This chain connects TRBV6-5 to TRBJ2-7; the D is unclear. Trimming left V 6 bases short and J 5 bases short, with 14 bases between. The CDR3 extends over 13 amino acids. CDR1 is MNHEY, CDR2 SVGAGI, per germline. As DNA, the CDR3 is TGTGCCAGCAGCCCACCGGTGAGAAACGAGCAGTACTTC. Protein: CASSPPVRNEQYF.

The chain carries TRBV20-1 and TRBJ2-3, with TRBD1 matching over 9 bases. The CDR3 is made up of 15 amino acids. The germline V gene encodes CDR1 DFQATT and CDR2 SNEGSKA (reference sequence). The junction had 9 bases not matched to a gene; V was cut back by 6 bases and J by 2 bases. CDR3 sequence (DNA): TGCAGTGCCCCCCCACAGGGGGCTTACACAGATACGCAGTATTTT. It encodes CSAPPQGAYTDTQYF.

J is TRBJ2-1 and V is TRBV29-1; perhaps TRBD2 as D (5 bases). V lost 6 bases and J 7 bases, leaving 10 bases between the germline ends. The CDR3 length is 11 residues. The germline CDR1 and CDR2 sequences are SQVTM and ANQGSEA. The CDR3: CSVGRRNEQFF. CDR3 sequence (DNA): TGCAGCGTCGGACGGAGGAATGAGCAGTTCTTC.

This rearrangement joins TRBV15 to TRBJ2-1; TRBD1 might be the D (6 bases). The CDR3 spans 15 residues. Germline CDR1 reads LNHNV; CDR2 reads YYDKDF (reference sequence). V lost 5 bases and J 9 bases, leaving 20 bases between the germline ends. The CDR3 bases are TGTGCCACCAGCGGAGCCGACCGACAAGGGGGTGAGCAGTTCTTC. This sequence encodes CATSGADRQGGEQFF.

This clonotype turned up a few times. The V gene is TRBV6-2 or TRBV6-3, the J gene TRBJ1-2; D remains ambiguous. CDR1 is MNHEY, CDR2 SVGEGT, per germline. The V end was cut by 2 bases, the J end by 8 bases, with 9 bases between. This CDR3 comprises 12 residues. CDR3 in DNA: TGTGCCAGCAGTTACGGATGGGTGGGCTACACCTTC. This translates into CASSYGWVGYTF.

The chain combines TRBV12-3 or TRBV12-4 with TRBJ2-1; TRBD2 agrees at 8 bases. V shed 1 base, J shed 5 bases, and the junction held 4 bases outside the gene matches. This CDR3 is 15 amino acids long. This CDR3 is CASSLDGRGNNEQFF. CDR3 in DNA: TGTGCCAGCAGTTTAGACGGGAGGGGGAACAATGAGCAGTTCTTC.

This chain connects TRBV18 to TRBJ2-4; TRBD1 aligns across 9 bases. The length of the CDR3 is 14 residues. V lost 3 bases to trimming and J lost 13 bases; unmatched junction nucleotides: 10. Germline CDR1 and CDR2: KGHSH and LQKENI. The CDR3, as DNA: TGTGCCAGCTCACCGGACAGGGGATCGGGAGCGCAGTACTTC. Protein product: CASSPDRGSGAQYF.

The chain uses TRBV6-1 and TRBJ2-2; 7 nucleotides line up with TRBD1. Trimming cost V 7 bases and J 1 base; bases outside gene matches: 3. The CDR3 runs 14 residues. Germline V gives CDR1 MNHNS, CDR2 SASEGT. DNA for the CDR3: TGTGCCAGCAAGGGACAGCTGAACACCGGGGAGCTGTTTTTT. This encodes CASKGQLNTGELFF.

J is TRBJ2-3 and V is TRBV20-1; D possibly corresponds to TRBD2 (7 bases). This CDR3 is built from 17 residues. The germline V gene has CDR1 DFQATT and CDR2 SNEGSKA (reference sequence). V lost 4 bases to trimming and J lost 0 bases, with 20 bases between them. CDR3 nucleotide sequence: TGCAGTGCTATATCTGGGGGGGCGGGAAGTAGCACAGATACGCAGTATTTT. This encodes CSAISGGAGSSTDTQYF.

V usage is TRBV20-1 and J usage is TRBJ2-7, with 8 bases lining up with TRBD2. Unmatched junction bases numbered 5, after V lost 5 bases and J lost 2 bases. Germline CDR1 reads DFQATT; CDR2 reads SNEGSKA (reference sequence). This CDR3 spans 13 amino acids. The CDR3 DNA is TGCAGTGCTCTCCCAGCGGGGGCCTACGAGCAGTACTTC. This gives the protein CSALPAGAYEQYF.

This rearrangement joins TRBV5-1 to TRBJ1-5, with 10 bases lining up with TRBD1. The CDR3 is 15 residues long. V lost 2 bases and J lost 4; bases outside the gene matches: 3. Germline loops: CDR1 SGHRS, CDR2 YFSETQ. The CDR3 sequence is CASSLDRGRNQPQHF. Here the CDR3 DNA reads TGCGCCAGCAGCTTAGACAGGGGGCGAAATCAGCCCCAGCATTTT.

Only a few counts were recorded for this clonotype. The gene calls are TRBV7-2 and TRBJ2-6, with 13 bases lining up with TRBD2. The V gene end was trimmed by 6 bases and the J gene end by 2 bases; junction bases not matched to a gene: 1. Germline-derived CDR1 and CDR2 are SGHTA and FQGNSA. The CDR3 totals 16 residues. This chain's CDR3 is CASRTSGRAGANVLTF. CDR3 DNA: TGTGCCAGCAGAACTAGCGGGAGGGCTGGGGCCAACGTCCTGACTTTC.

The chain links TRBV27 to TRBJ2-7; perhaps TRBD1 as D (6 bases). CDR3 length: 15 amino acids. CDR1 MNHEY and CDR2 SMNVEV come from the germline V gene (reference sequence). V was shortened by 6 bases and J by 2 bases, with 17 bases between the two germline ends. CDR3 sequence reads: CASSPDRQTAYEQYF. In nucleotides, the CDR3 is TGTGCCAGCAGCCCCGACAGGCAAACGGCCTACGAGCAGTACTTC.

A note on this clonotype: With a much larger clone just one base away, this may be a read error. This chain uses TRBV5-1 with TRBJ2-4; D might be TRBD2 (6 bases). The J call is uncertain, as TRBJ2-5 better fits the DNA end. Germline assignment: CDR1 SGHRS and CDR2 YFSETQ. CDR3 length: 14 residues. The CDR3 spells CVSSHGLLEETQYF. Here the CDR3 DNA reads TGCGTCAGCAGCCACGGACTATTGGAGGAGACCCAGTACTTC.

The V call is TRBV10-3, the J call TRBJ2-1; 7 bases are shared with TRBD2. Germline CDR1 reads ENHRY; CDR2 reads SYGVKD. V shed 11 bases, J shed 2 bases, and the junction held 9 bases outside the gene matches. CDR3 size: 14 residues. The CDR3 is CASSRGTTYNEQFF. In nucleotides, the CDR3 is TGTGCCTCCTCTCGCGGGACTACCTACAATGAGCAGTTCTTC.

This clonotype has a handful of counts. The chain combines TRBV12-3 or TRBV12-4 with TRBJ2-7; D perhaps matches TRBD1 (6 bases). The CDR3 extends over 14 amino acids. The V and J ends lost 6 bases and 2 bases respectively, with 14 bases between them. The CDR3 coding sequence is TGTGCCAGCAGGTCCGGGACAAACGCCTACGAGCAGTACTTC. This gives the protein CASRSGTNAYEQYF.

The chain recombines TRBV20-1 with TRBJ1-1; TRBD1 agrees at 7 bases. The germline V gene has CDR1 DFQATT and CDR2 SNEGSKA (reference sequence). Trimming removed 4 bases from V and 0 bases from J; junction bases left unmatched: 5. The CDR3 extends over 14 amino acids. CDR3 amino acids: CSANKQGMNTEAFF. In nucleotides, the CDR3 is TGCAGTGCTAACAAACAGGGGATGAACACTGAAGCTTTCTTT.

The chain carries TRBV20-1 and TRBJ1-5; D uncertain. Trimming removed 0 bases from V and 4 bases from J, with 16 bases in between. The germline gives CDR1 DFQATT, CDR2 SNEGSKA (reference sequence). This CDR3 is built from 16 residues. In nucleotides, the CDR3 is TGCAGTGCTAGAGATCCCGCAGGCTCCGATAATCAGCCCCAGCATTTT. Residues: CSARDPAGSDNQPQHF.

This chain uses TRBV27 with TRBJ2-1; TRBD2 agrees at 8 bases. The V segment lost 10 bases and the J segment 7 bases; nucleotides outside the gene matches: 15. There are 15 residues in the CDR3. CDR1 MNHEY and CDR2 SMNVEV come from the germline V gene (reference sequence). The CDR3 sequence is CAIRGAGGSGNEQFF. The CDR3 nucleotides are TGTGCCATAAGGGGGGCGGGAGGCTCGGGGAATGAGCAGTTCTTC.

The chain has TRBV28 and TRBJ2-5; 8 bases map to TRBD1. Germline lookup yields CDR1 MDHEN and CDR2 SYDVKM. V shed 6 bases and J 11 bases; nucleotides not matched to a gene: 14. The CDR3 runs to 14 residues. The CDR3 DNA reads TGTGCCAGCAGGTCAGGGGGCGGGCTGGAAGAGCAGTACTTC. Amino acids: CASRSGGGLEEQYF.

The J gene is TRBJ2-3, the V gene TRBV11-3; D gene ambiguous. The CDR3 sequence is 14 residues long. Trimming removed 0 bases at V and 3 bases at J, with 7 bases between. CDR1 is SGHNT, CDR2 YENEEA, per germline. CDR3 nucleotide sequence: TGTGCCAGCAGCTTAGAATCGGCAACAGATACGCAGTATTTT. It is translated as CASSLESATDTQYF.

This chain uses TRBV6-2 or TRBV6-3 with TRBJ2-4; TRBD2 is a possible D gene (6 bases). CDR1 is MNHEY and CDR2 is SVGEGT in the germline V gene. The CDR3 runs 13 residues. Trimming shortened V by 6 bases and J by 13 bases, and 19 bases separated the two germline ends. The CDR3, as DNA: TGTGCCAGCAGCCTGGACTATTCTACGATGCAGTACTTC. Protein sequence: CASSLDYSTMQYF.

V usage is TRBV20-1 and J usage is TRBJ1-1, with a weak D call TRBD1 (5 bases). This CDR3 has 14 residues. From germline, CDR1 is DFQATT and CDR2 SNEGSKA (reference sequence). Trimming took 4 bases from V and 0 from J, leaving 12 bases between them. The CDR3 region is CSANHGALNTEAFF. The CDR3 coding sequence is TGCAGTGCTAATCATGGGGCTCTGAACACTGAAGCTTTCTTT.